The rows below give T cell receptor beta chains drawn from one sample of a study of CD8+ T cells in alopecia areata. This table comes from immunoSEQ multiplex PCR, and its TCRdb copy is limited to in-frame clones, with some not included. The data hold 190,000 or so clones, with about three fifths observed a single time. The sequencing here drew on CD4+ T cells sorted from blood, taken at week 24, from a patient treated with tofacitinib. The receptors come from a human donor with alopecia areata. The CDR3 runs from the conserved cysteine through the conserved F or W. Each record gives: V gene, D gene, clone size, J gene, CDR3 length, CDR3 DNA, CDR3 protein. A D gene is named only where the DNA matches it firmly. Clone size is not always given. Where it is, it says once, few, many or a class for expanded clones.

V: TRBV7-9
D: NA
size: NA
J: TRBJ2-5
length: 16
DNA: TGTGCCAGCAGCTCCCGTTTACAGGGGAGCGGGGAGACCCAGTACTTC
CDR3: CASSSRLQGSGETQYF

V: TRBV1
D: NA
size: NA
J: TRBJ2-5
length: 11
DNA: TGCGGATACGACTGGCAAGAGACCCAGTACTTC
CDR3: CGYDWQETQYF

V: TRBV11-2
D: TRBD1
size: few
J: TRBJ1-5
length: 13
DNA: TGTGCCAGCAGCCCAGGGGGGAATCAGCCCCAGCATTTT
CDR3: CASSPGGNQPQHF

V: TRBV29-1
D: NA
size: few
J: TRBJ2-3
length: 13
DNA: TGCAGCGTTGTGGCGGCGATCCGGGATACGCAGTATTTT
CDR3: CSVVAAIRDTQYF

V: TRBV6-6
D: TRBD1
size: NA
J: TRBJ1-1
length: 13
DNA: TGTGCCAGCAGCGACAGGGGGACCACTGAAGCTTTCTTT
CDR3: CASSDRGTTEAFF

V: TRBV9
D: NA
size: NA
J: TRBJ1-3
length: 13
DNA: TGTGCCAGCAGCGTTCAGGAGGGAAACACCATATATTTT
CDR3: CASSVQEGNTIYF

V: TRBV18
D: NA
size: NA
J: TRBJ2-7
length: 13
DNA: TGTGCCAGCTCACCACAGGGTTCCTACGAGCAGTACTTC
CDR3: CASSPQGSYEQYF

V: TRBV18
D: NA
size: NA
J: TRBJ1-1
length: 15
DNA: TGTGCCAGCTCACCTCTAGAGACGATCGGCACTGAAGCTTTCTTT
CDR3: CASSPLETIGTEAFF

V: TRBV4-3
D: TRBD1
size: NA
J: TRBJ1-2
length: 15
DNA: TGCGCCAGCAGCCCTAACAGGGGCGGAAACTATGGCTACACCTTC
CDR3: CASSPNRGGNYGYTF

V: TRBV5-6
D: NA
size: NA
J: TRBJ1-5
length: 15
DNA: TGTGCCAGCAGCTTGGGGACGGCCCGCAATCAGCCCCAGCATTTT
CDR3: CASSLGTARNQPQHF

V: TRBV30
D: NA
size: NA
J: TRBJ2-5
length: 12
DNA: TGTGCCTGGAGGACCGGGGGTTTGACCCAGTACTTC
CDR3: CAWRTGGLTQYF

V: TRBV30
D: NA
size: NA
J: TRBJ1-5
length: 15
DNA: TGTGCCTGGAGTGTCGGTTACGGTAACAATCAGCCCCAGCATTTT
CDR3: CAWSVGYGNNQPQHF

V: TRBV9
D: NA
size: once
J: TRBJ2-5
length: 13
DNA: TGTGCCAGCAGCGTAGCTGGGGAAGAGACCCAGTACTTC
CDR3: CASSVAGEETQYF

V: TRBV30
D: NA
size: NA
J: TRBJ1-1
length: 17
DNA: TGTGCCTGGAGTACCGGGATCTACAAAAAGGGGGACACTGAAGCTTTCTTT
CDR3: CAWSTGIYKKGDTEAFF

V: TRBV30
D: NA
size: once
J: TRBJ1-2
length: 16
DNA: TGTGCCTGGAGTGTAATAGGGGAGGATAGCCCGAGTGGCTACACCTTC
CDR3: CAWSVIGEDSPSGYTF

V: TRBV4-3
D: NA
size: NA
J: TRBJ2-7
length: 15
DNA: TGCGCCAGCAGCCAAGAGGTGCGTTCAGCCTACGAGCAGTACTTC
CDR3: CASSQEVRSAYEQYF

V: TRBV7-8
D: NA
size: NA
J: TRBJ2-1
length: 15
DNA: TGTGCCAGCAGCTTAGGTCCGAGGGGCTACAATGAGCAGTTCTTC
CDR3: CASSLGPRGYNEQFF

V: TRBV30
D: NA
size: NA
J: TRBJ1-1
length: 15
DNA: TGTGCCTGGAGCGTTCCTAGCGCCATGAACACTGAAGCTTTCTTT
CDR3: CAWSVPSAMNTEAFF

V: TRBV28
D: NA
size: few
J: TRBJ2-1
length: 16
DNA: TGTGCCAGCAGCCCCCCTGAGCGGCCCAGCTACAATGAGCAGTTCTTC
CDR3: CASSPPERPSYNEQFF

V: TRBV15
D: NA
size: few
J: TRBJ2-3
length: 12
DNA: TGTGCCACCAGCAGAAGCTGGGGTACGCAGTATTTT
CDR3: CATSRSWGTQYF

V: TRBV30
D: NA
size: NA
J: TRBJ2-5
length: 15
DNA: TGTGCCTGGAGACCCACTAGCCTCGGGACCGAGACCCAGTACTTC
CDR3: CAWRPTSLGTETQYF

V: TRBV30
D: NA
size: NA
J: TRBJ2-1
length: 11
DNA: TGTGCCTGGGATGCTTACAATGAGCAGTTCTTC
CDR3: CAWDAYNEQFF

V: TRBV2
D: TRBD1
size: NA
J: TRBJ1-2
length: 15
DNA: TGTGCCAGCAGCAACTACCGGGACAGCAACTATGGCTACACCTTC
CDR3: CASSNYRDSNYGYTF

V: TRBV13
D: NA
size: NA
J: TRBJ1-4
length: 14
DNA: TGTGCCAGCAGCTTAGGGCTTCGTGGTGAAAAACTGTTTTTT
CDR3: CASSLGLRGEKLFF

V: TRBV15
D: TRBD1
size: few
J: TRBJ1-2
length: 16
DNA: TGTGCCACCAGCAGAGGAATCGCTCAGGGGGAGAATGGCTACACCTTC
CDR3: CATSRGIAQGENGYTF

V: TRBV7-7
D: NA
size: few
J: TRBJ2-1
length: 13
DNA: TGTGCCAGCAGCTTAGAAGGGGACAATGAGCAGTTCTTC
CDR3: CASSLEGDNEQFF

V: TRBV29-1
D: NA
size: few
J: TRBJ2-3
length: 14
DNA: TGCAGCGTCGGGACCGGCCATGGGGCAGATACGCAGTATTTT
CDR3: CSVGTGHGADTQYF